This T cell receptor beta chain was observed in a study of sequential checkpoint blockade in melanoma. At the level of the study: After both sequences, patients received maintenance nivolumab.

Trimming cost V 3 bases and J 2 bases, with 8 bases left between them. This CDR3 comprises 14 residues. Germline lookup yields CDR1 MDHEN and CDR2 SYDVKM. Using immunoSEQ multiplex PCR, the repertoire was profiled, and TCRdb retains in-frame clones only, with some absent. Of about 12,000 clones in the sample, roughly 26% are singletons; the top ten hold roughly a fifth. This clone has a handful of counts. Treatment meaning: randomized to nivolumab then ipilimumab (arm A) or the reverse (arm B). No patient had prior DNA-damaging chemotherapy. Sample: tumor tissue (inferred from file names), taken from a patient given nivolumab and ipilimumab in sequence. The chain is built from TRBV28 and TRBJ1-5, with a weak D call TRBD1 (5 bases). This receptor was taken from a human donor with melanoma. CDR3 region: CASSLVGGNQPQHF. The CDR3 coding sequence is TGTGCCAGCAGTTTGGTAGGGGGCAATCAGCCCCAGCATTTT.